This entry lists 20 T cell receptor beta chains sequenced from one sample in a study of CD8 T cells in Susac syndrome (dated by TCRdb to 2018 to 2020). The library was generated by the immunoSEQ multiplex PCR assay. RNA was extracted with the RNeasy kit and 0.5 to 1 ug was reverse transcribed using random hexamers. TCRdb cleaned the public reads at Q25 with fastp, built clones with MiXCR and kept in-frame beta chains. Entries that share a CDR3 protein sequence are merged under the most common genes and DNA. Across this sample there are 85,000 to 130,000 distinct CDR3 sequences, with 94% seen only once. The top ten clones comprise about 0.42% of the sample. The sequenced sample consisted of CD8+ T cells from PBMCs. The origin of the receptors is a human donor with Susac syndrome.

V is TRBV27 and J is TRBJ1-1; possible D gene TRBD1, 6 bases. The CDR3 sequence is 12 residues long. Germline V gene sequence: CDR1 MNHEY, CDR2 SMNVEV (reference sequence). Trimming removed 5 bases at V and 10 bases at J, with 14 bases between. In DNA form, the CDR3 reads TGTGCCAGCAGTATACAGGGTAATCGAGCTTTCTTT. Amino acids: CASSIQGNRAFF.

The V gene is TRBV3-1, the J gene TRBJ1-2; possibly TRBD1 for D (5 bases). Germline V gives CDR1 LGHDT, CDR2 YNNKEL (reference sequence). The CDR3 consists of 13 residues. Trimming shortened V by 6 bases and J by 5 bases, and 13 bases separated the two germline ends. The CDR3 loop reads CASRGPGRYGYTF. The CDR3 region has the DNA TGTGCCAGCAGAGGTCCAGGGAGATATGGCTACACCTTC.

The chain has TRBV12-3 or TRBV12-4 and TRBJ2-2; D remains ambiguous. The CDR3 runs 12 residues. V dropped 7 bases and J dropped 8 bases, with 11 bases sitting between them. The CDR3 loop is CASTAPAGELFF. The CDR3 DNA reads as TGTGCCAGCACCGCGCCGGCGGGGGAGCTGTTTTTT.

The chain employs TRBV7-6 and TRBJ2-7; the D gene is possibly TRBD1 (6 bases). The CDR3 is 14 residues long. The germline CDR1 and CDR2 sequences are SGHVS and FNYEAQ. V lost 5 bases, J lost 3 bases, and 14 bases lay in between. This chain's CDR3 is CASSRTVGDYEQYF. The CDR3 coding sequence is TGTGCCAGCAGCCGGACAGTGGGGGACTACGAGCAGTACTTC.

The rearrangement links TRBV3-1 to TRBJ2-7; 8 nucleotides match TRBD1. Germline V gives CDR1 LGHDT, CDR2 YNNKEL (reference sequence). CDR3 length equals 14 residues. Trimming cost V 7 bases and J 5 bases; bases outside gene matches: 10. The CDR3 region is CASKETGDGDEQYF. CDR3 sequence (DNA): TGTGCCAGCAAAGAGACAGGGGATGGGGACGAGCAGTACTTC.

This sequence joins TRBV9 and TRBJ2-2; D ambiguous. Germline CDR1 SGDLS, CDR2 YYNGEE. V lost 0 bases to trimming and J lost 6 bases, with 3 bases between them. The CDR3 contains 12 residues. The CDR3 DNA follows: TGTGCCAGCAGCGTAGATTCCGGGGAGCTGTTTTTT. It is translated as CASSVDSGELFF. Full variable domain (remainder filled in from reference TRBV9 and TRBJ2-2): DSGVTQTPKHLITATGQRVTLRCSPRSGDLSVYWYQQSLDQGLQFLIQYYNGEERAKGNILERFSAQQFPDLHSELNLSSLELGDSALYFCASSVDSGELFFGEGSRLTVL.

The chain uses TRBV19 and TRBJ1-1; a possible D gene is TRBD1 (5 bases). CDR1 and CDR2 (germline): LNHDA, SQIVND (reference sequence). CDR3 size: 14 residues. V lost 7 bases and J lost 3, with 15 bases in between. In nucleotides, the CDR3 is TGTGCCAGTACCTCCAGGGTGAGTGACACTGAAGCTTTCTTT. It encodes CASTSRVSDTEAFF.

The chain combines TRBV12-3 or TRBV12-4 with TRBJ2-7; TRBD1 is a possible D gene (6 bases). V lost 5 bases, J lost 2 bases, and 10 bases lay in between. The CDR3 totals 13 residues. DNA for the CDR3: TGTGCCAGCAGTACCGGGACACCCTACGAGCAGTACTTC. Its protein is CASSTGTPYEQYF.

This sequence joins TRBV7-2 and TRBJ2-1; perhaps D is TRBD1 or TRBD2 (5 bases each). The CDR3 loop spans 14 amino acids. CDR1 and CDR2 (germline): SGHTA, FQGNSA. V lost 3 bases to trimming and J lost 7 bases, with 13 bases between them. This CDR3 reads CASSFLLGDNEQFF. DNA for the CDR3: TGTGCCAGCAGCTTCCTTTTGGGGGATAATGAGCAGTTCTTC. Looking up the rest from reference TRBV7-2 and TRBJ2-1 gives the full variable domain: GAGVSQSPSNKVTEKGKDVELRCDPISGHTALYWYRQSLGQGLEFLIYFQGNSAPDKSGLPSDRFSAERTGGSVSTLTIQRTQQEDSAVYLCASSFLLGDNEQFFGPGTRLTVL.

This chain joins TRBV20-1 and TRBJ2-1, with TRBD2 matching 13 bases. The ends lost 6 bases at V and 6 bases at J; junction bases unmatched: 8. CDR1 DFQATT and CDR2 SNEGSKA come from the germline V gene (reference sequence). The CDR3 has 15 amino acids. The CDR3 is CSAQDTSGGANEQFF. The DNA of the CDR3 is TGCAGTGCCCAAGATACTAGCGGGGGGGCCAATGAGCAGTTCTTC.

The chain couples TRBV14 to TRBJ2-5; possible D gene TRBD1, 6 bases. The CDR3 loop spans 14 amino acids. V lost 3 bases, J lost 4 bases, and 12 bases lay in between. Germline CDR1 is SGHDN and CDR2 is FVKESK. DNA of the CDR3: TGTGCCAGCAGCCACCAGGGGAAGGTAGAGACCCAGTACTTC. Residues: CASSHQGKVETQYF. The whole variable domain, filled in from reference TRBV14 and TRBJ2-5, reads EAGVTQFPSHSVIEKGQTVTLRCDPISGHDNLYWYRRVMGKEIKFLLHFVKESKQDESGMPNNRFLAERTGGTYSTLKVQPAELEDSGVYFCASSHQGKVETQYFGPGTRLLVL.

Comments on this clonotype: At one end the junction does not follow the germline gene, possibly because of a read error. Here the CDR3 reads CASSLTGRDGYTF. DNA of the CDR3: TGTGCCAGCAGCCTAACGGGCAGGGATGGCTACACCTTC. The genes are TRBV7-3 and TRBJ1-2; a possible D gene is TRBD1 (5 bases). This CDR3 spans 13 amino acids. Germline V gene data show CDR1 as SGHTA and CDR2 as FQGTGA.

DNA for the CDR3: TGTGCCAGCACCGGGGGGGCTGAGCAGTTCTTC. This codes for CASTGGAEQFF. The chain uses TRBV6-5 and TRBJ2-1; 8 bases line up with TRBD2. CDR1 is MNHEY, CDR2 SVGAGI, per germline. The CDR3 is 11 amino acids. J lost 9 bases, V lost 7 bases, and 2 bases had no gene match.

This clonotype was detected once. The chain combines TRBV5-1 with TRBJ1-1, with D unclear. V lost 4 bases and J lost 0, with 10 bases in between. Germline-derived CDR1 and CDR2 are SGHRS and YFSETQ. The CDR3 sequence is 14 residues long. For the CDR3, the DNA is TGCGCCAGCAGCCGGACGGATATGAACACTGAAGCTTTCTTT. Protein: CASSRTDMNTEAFF.

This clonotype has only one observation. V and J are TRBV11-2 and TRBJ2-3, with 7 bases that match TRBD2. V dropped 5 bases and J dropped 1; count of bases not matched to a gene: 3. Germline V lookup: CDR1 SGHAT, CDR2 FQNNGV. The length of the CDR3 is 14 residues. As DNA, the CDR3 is TGTGCCAGCAGCCGGGAGGCCGGCACAGATACGCAGTATTTT. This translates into CASSREAGTDTQYF.

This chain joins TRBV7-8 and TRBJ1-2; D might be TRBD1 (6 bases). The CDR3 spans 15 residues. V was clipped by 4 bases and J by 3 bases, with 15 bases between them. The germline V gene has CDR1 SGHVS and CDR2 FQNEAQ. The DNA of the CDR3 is TGTGCCAGCAGCTATCGACAGGCAGGGGACTATGGCTACACCTTC. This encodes CASSYRQAGDYGYTF.

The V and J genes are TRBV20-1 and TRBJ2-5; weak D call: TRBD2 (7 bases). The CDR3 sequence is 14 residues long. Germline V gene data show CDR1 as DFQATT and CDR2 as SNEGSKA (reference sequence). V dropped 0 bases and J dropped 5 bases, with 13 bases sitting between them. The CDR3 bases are TGCAGTGCTAGAGATTGGGGGGGCATGGAGACCCAGTACTTC. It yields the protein CSARDWGGMETQYF.

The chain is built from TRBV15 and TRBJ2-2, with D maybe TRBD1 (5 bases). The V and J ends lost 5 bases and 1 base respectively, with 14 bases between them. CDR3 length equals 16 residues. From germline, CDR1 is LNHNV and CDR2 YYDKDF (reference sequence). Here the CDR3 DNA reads TGTGCCACCAGCGCAAATCCAGGACAGAACACCGGGGAGCTGTTTTTT. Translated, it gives CATSANPGQNTGELFF.

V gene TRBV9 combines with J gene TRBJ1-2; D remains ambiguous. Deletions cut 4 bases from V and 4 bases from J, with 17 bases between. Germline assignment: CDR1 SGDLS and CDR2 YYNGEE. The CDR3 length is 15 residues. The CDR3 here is CASSPRDKRGYGYTF. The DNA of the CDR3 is TGTGCCAGCAGCCCTCGCGACAAAAGAGGCTATGGCTACACCTTC.

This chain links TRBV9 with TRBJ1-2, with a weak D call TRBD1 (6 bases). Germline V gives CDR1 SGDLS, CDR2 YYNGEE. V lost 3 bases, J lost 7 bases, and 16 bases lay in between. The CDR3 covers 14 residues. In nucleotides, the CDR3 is TGTGCCAGCAGCGATTCGGGGGCACGTCTTGGCTACACCTTC. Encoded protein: CASSDSGARLGYTF.